This is a list of T cell receptor beta chains from one sample in a study of blood T cell repertoires in COVID-19. The repertoire was sequenced with immunoSEQ multiplex PCR; TCRdb's copy has only in-frame clones and lacks some. The table includes 400,000 or so clones, roughly 86% detected once. The sequenced sample consisted of PBMCs or T cells enriched from blood (not recorded which). The receptors stem from a middle-aged woman with acute COVID-19. The CDR3 runs from the conserved cysteine through the conserved F or W. The D gene is left open where the match is weak.

v_gene	d_gene	CDR3aa
TRBV11-2	.	CASSLVTGSDGYTF
TRBV19	TRBD1	CASSPMTGRPQHF
TRBV5-1	TRBD1	CASSHRDRGSLNSPLHF
TRBV18	.	CASSRGSREHTEAFF
TRBV18	.	CASSPRSTHEQYF
TRBV12-3/TRBV12-4	.	CASRLTDPLEAFF
TRBV13	TRBD2	CASSHRLAGAQETQYF
TRBV27	.	CASSLIGGDQPQHF
TRBV20-1	.	CSASLQNTDTQYF
TRBV18	TRBD1	CASSPPTGGPGYTF
TRBV27	.	CASSVTSSQETQYF
TRBV9	TRBD2	CASSVSGVTDTQYF
TRBV30	.	CACRTRQETQYF
TRBV6-6	.	CASSYSRDSYGYTF
TRBV7-6	.	CASSLEPGSNQPQHF
TRBV4-1	.	CASSQGGADEQYF
TRBV25-1	TRBD1	CASSVYRGLNTGELFF
TRBV3-1/TRBV3-2	.	CASSQSRDTEAFF
TRBV24-1	.	CATSDRQTYEQYF
TRBV3-1/TRBV3-2	TRBD1	CASSKDRGLFF
TRBV5-4	TRBD1	CASSYRDSQIQHF
TRBV6-5	.	CATTTWTANTEAFF
TRBV29-1	.	CSVWAGGNTIYF
TRBV30	TRBD2	CAWSRSGGTDTQYF
TRBV29-1	.	CSACGQRNTDTQYF
TRBV24-1	TRBD1	CATSDPGQLGYNEQFF
TRBV4-1	TRBD2	CASSHGLAGPQETQYF
TRBV13	.	CASSLWGRDYEQYF
TRBV6-5	TRBD1	CASKDRDRSPLHF
TRBV19	TRBD1	CASRDRGWDGYTF
TRBV20-1	TRBD2	CSASSVGGGYNEQFF
TRBV7-8	.	CASSLVWQGKTPLHF
TRBV15	.	CATSRGRGKSYEQYF
TRBV25-1	.	CASSGGPVEQYF
TRBV21-1	.	CASSQGRRTNYGYTF
TRBV12-3/TRBV12-4	TRBD1	CASSPTGGYGYTF
TRBV9	.	CASSSRNGGEQFF
TRBV2	.	CASSWVPGAPQPQHF
TRBV19	.	CASSSRGNEKLFF
TRBV7-2	TRBD2	CASSLDVGERGGLETQYF
TRBV30	.	CAWSEGSRGYTF
TRBV10-3	.	CAISLGGAPDTQYF
TRBV5-4	.	CASTRSGSNTGELFF
TRBV11-2	TRBD1	CASSLGGTGGPVDTEAFF
TRBV5-1	.	CASRVDAGGYTF
TRBV29-1	.	CSAAYRVGGYTF
TRBV6-5	TRBD1	CASSPDRDTGNTIYF
TRBV20-1	TRBD1	CSASTTGPGNTIYF
TRBV3-1/TRBV3-2	TRBD1	CASSLTRTGVNEKLFF
TRBV11-2	TRBD1	CASSSIRGKGEKLFF
TRBV19	.	CASSIRGGNYGYTF
TRBV27	.	CASRPVQGGDIQYF
TRBV19	.	CASMTRTGELFF